The T cell receptor (beta chain) under discussion was sequenced for a study of T cells in Graves' hyperthyroidism and ophthalmopathy. Amplification targeted TCR beta CDR3 regions from RNA transcripts. The HTBI primer set drove a first-round RT-PCR of the TCR CDR3. Each CDR3 protein gets one entry after TCRdb re-called the multiplex PCR reads with MiXCR. The sample has roughly 35,000 distinct CDR3 sequences, around 50% seen once; the top ten hold roughly 25%. This clonotype was counted at least ten times. This receptor was taken from a woman aged 40 to 50 with Graves' ophthalmopathy. The specimen sequenced was blood.

For the CDR3, the DNA is TGTGCCAGTAGTCAAGACACGGGTCGGACCGGGGAGCTGTTTTTT. It encodes CASSQDTGRTGELFF. V gene TRBV19 combines with J gene TRBJ2-2; D is unresolved. There are 15 residues in the CDR3. Trimming stripped 5 bases from V and 5 bases from J, with 15 bases between. CDR1 is LNHDA and CDR2 is SQIVND in the germline V gene (reference sequence).